The clone carrying this T cell receptor beta chain was seen just once. These data originate in a study of blood T cell repertoires in COVID-19. As for the study in general: Sources were T cells, B-cell-depleted T cells, or PBMCs; the material itself was cDNA or gDNA.

Those enrolled, adults aged about 18 to 89 years, came from 24 US areas. Researchers sorted participants into cohorts using their self-reported clinical history. Sequencing was performed with immunoSEQ multiplex PCR; in TCRdb, only in-frame clones are kept and a portion is missing. The table records around 220,000 clones, about 91% of them present only once. This CDR3 is 14 amino acids long. Germline loops: CDR1 MDHEN, CDR2 SYDVKM. Between the trimmed V and J ends, which lost 7 bases and 0 bases, there was a span of 13 bases. This TCR came from a woman aged 45-59 years with acute COVID-19. The sequencing sample was made of PBMCs or T cells enriched from blood (not recorded which). This sequence joins TRBV28 and TRBJ2-7; D perhaps matches TRBD1 (6 bases). The CDR3 here is CASTIRDTSYEQYF. Written as DNA, the CDR3 is TGTGCCAGCACCATCCGGGACACCTCCTACGAGCAGTACTTC.